This TCR beta chain stems from a study of neurological immune-mediated disorders. The V gene's germline CDR1 is MDHEN and CDR2 SYDVKM. The CDR3 contains 12 residues. The V end lost 5 bases, the J end lost 2 bases, and 6 bases lay between the germline ends. Via MiXCR, TCRdb re-called the 5' RACE reads, giving one row per CDR3 protein. The table shows approximately 36,000 distinct CDR3 sequences, with roughly an eighth occurring only once. This clonotype was seen many times. The sequence came from a woman in her forties or fifties with HTLV-1-associated myelopathy (HAM/TSP). This chain uses TRBV28 with TRBJ1-2; the D is unclear. What was sequenced was PBMCs. The CDR3 nucleotides read TGTGCCAGCAGTCCCCAGAACTATGGCTACACCTTC. Its translation: CASSPQNYGYTF.